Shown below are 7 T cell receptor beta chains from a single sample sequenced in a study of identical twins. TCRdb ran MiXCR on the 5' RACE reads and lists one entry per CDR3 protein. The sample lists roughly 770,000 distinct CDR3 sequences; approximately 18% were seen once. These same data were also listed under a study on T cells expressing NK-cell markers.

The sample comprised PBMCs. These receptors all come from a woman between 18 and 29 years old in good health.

The CDR3 DNA follows: TGCAGTGCCCCTGAGGGCGGGGGAGGTAACGAGCAGTACTTC. Residues: CSAPEGGGGNEQYF. The rearrangement links TRBV20-1 to TRBJ2-7, with 7 bases identical to TRBD2. V lost 6 bases, J lost 5 bases, and 13 bases stayed unmatched. CDR1 DFQATT and CDR2 SNEGSKA come from the germline V gene (reference sequence). There are 14 residues in the CDR3.

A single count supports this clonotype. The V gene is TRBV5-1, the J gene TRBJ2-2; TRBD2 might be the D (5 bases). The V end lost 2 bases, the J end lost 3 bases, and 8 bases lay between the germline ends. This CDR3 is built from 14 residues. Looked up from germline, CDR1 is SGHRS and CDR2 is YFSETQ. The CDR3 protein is CASSFQRYTGELFF. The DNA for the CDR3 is TGCGCCAGCAGCTTCCAGCGGTACACCGGGGAGCTGTTTTTT.

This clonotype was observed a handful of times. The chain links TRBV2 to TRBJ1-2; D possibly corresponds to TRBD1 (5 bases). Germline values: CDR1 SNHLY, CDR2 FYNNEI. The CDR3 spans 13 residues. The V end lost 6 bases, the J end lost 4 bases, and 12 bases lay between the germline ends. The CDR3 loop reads CASRRDRLYGYTF. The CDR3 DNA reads TGTGCCAGCAGACGGGACCGGCTCTATGGCTACACCTTC.

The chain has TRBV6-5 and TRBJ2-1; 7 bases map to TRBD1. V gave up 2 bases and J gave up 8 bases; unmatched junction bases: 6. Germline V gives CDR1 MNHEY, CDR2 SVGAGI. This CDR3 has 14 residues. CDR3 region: CASSYRGRIDEQFF. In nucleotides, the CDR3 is TGTGCCAGCAGTTACAGGGGGCGGATCGATGAGCAGTTCTTC.

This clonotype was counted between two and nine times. The CDR3 coding sequence is TGTGCCAGCAGCCAAAGTCGGTCCTCAGTCCCAGATACGCAGTATTTT. Translation: CASSQSRSSVPDTQYF. The chain uses TRBV7-9 and TRBJ2-3, with D unresolved. The V end lost 5 bases, the J end lost 4 bases, and 19 bases lay between the germline ends. The CDR3 length is 16 residues. The germline V gene encodes CDR1 SEHNR and CDR2 FQNEAQ (reference sequence).

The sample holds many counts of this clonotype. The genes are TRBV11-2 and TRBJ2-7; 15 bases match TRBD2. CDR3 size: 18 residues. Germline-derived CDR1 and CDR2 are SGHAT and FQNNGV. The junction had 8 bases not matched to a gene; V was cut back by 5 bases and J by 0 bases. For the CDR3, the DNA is TGTGCCAGCAGCCCCGGGACTAGCGGGAGGTTCTCCTCCTACGAGCAGTACTTC. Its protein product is CASSPGTSGRFSSYEQYF. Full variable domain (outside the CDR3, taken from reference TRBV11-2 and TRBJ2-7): EAGVAQSPRYKIIEKRQSVAFWCNPISGHATLYWYQQILGQGPKLLIQFQNNGVVDDSQLPKDRFSAERLKGVDSTLKIQPAKLEDSAVYLCASSPGTSGRFSSYEQYFGPGTRLTVT.

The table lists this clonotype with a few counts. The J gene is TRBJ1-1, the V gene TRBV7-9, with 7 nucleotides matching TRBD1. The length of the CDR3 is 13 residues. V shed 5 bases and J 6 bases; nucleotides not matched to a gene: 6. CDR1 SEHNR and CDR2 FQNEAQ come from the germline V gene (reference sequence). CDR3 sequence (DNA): TGTGCCAGCAGCCCAAAGACAGGGTCTGAAGCTTTCTTT. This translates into CASSPKTGSEAFF.